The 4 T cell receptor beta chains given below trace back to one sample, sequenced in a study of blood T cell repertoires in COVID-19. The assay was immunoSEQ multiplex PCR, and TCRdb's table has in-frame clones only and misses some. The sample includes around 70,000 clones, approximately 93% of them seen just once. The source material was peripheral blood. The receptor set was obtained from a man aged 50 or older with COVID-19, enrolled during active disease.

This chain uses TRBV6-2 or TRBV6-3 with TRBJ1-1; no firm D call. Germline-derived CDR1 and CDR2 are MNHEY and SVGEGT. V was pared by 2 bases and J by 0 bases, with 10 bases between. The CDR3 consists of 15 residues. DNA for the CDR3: TGTGCCAGCAGTTACCCTAAAGACATGAACACTGAAGCTTTCTTT. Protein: CASSYPKDMNTEAFF.

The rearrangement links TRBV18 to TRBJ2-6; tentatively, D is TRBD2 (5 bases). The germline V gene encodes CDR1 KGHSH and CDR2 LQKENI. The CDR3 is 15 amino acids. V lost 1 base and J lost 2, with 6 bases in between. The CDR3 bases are TGTGCCAGCTCACCACAGGGAGCTGGGGCCAACGTCCTGACTTTC. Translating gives CASSPQGAGANVLTF.

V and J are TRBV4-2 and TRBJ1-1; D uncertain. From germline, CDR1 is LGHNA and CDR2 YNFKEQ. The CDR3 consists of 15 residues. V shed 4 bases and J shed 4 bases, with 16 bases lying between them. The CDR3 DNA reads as TGTGCCAGCAGCCCGTACCAGGATGCGGGCACTGAAGCTTTCTTT. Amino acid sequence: CASSPYQDAGTEAFF.

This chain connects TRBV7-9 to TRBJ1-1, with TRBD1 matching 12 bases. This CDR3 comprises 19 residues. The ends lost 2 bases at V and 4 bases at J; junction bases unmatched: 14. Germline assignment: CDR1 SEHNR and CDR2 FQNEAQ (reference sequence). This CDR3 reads CASSLNRGFGTGGFTEAFF. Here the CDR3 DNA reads TGTGCCAGCAGCTTAAATCGGGGCTTCGGGACAGGGGGCTTCACTGAAGCTTTCTTT.